This T cell receptor (beta chain) was obtained from a study of blood T cell repertoires in COVID-19. Study-wide background: Whether acute or convalescent, the COVID-19 samples came from the United States, Italy and Spain. T cells, B-cell-depleted T cells, or PBMCs provided the cDNA or gDNA that served as material.

The CDR3 runs to 15 residues. Deletions cut 5 bases from V and 1 base from J, with 14 bases between. Germline V CDR1 and CDR2: SGHAT, FQNNGV. Under the authors' procedure: Amplification of reference gene primers was used by the study to estimate nucleated cell counts. Data came from immunoSEQ multiplex PCR; TCRdb stores just in-frame clones and leaves some out. V, J and clone size derive from that table, while D and trimming were established from the DNA sequence. The sample consists of 290,000 or so clones, approximately 92% of them appearing once. This TCR derives from a woman under 40 who had recovered from COVID-19. The gene calls are TRBV11-2 and TRBJ1-1; maybe TRBD1 (6 bases). Sequenced input: PBMCs or T cells enriched from blood (not recorded which). In DNA, the CDR3 is TGTGCCAGCAGCCAACAGGGTAACTGGAACACTGAAGCTTTCTTT. It specifies CASSQQGNWNTEAFF.